The 9 T cell receptor beta chains presented below share a single source sample, sequenced in a study of cytomegalovirus exposure and HLA in healthy donors. The PCR made use of 60 Vbeta and 13 Jbeta primers. Sequencing used immunoSEQ multiplex PCR; TCRdb keeps in-frame clones, though not all of them. Here the sample spans some 130,000 clones, approximately 9% being singletons. What was sequenced was PBMCs. Receptors were obtained from a woman aged 40 to 50 in good health and CMV-seropositive.

In this sample, this clone turned up a few times. The V gene is TRBV11-2, the J gene TRBJ2-7, with a weak D call TRBD1 (6 bases). The CDR3 is 16 amino acids. Germline loops: CDR1 SGHAT, CDR2 FQNNGV. Trimming pared 1 base from V and 0 bases from J, leaving 13 bases between. CDR3 in DNA: TGTGCCAGCAGCTTAGTGGCAGGGGAGAGCTCCTACGAGCAGTACTTC. Protein product: CASSLVAGESSYEQYF.

This clone was counted many times. The gene calls are TRBV7-9 and TRBJ2-3; D not resolved. The germline V and J ends were trimmed by 5 bases and 3 bases, with 9 bases remaining between them. The CDR3 consists of 13 residues. Germline V CDR1 and CDR2: SEHNR, FQNEAQ (reference sequence). The chain's CDR3 is CASSPPGTDTQYF. In DNA, the CDR3 is TGTGCCAGCAGCCCACCCGGGACAGATACGCAGTATTTT.

This clone has only a few counts. The gene calls are TRBV5-1 and TRBJ2-3; 10 nucleotides agree with TRBD2. V dropped 5 bases and J dropped 0; count of bases not matched to a gene: 0. The CDR3 sequence is 14 residues long. CDR1 SGHRS and CDR2 YFSETQ come from the germline V gene. The CDR3 region has the DNA TGCGCCAGCAGACTAGCGGGGAGCACAGATACGCAGTATTTT. It is translated as CASRLAGSTDTQYF.

There are a few counts of this clone. The rearrangement links TRBV4-1 to TRBJ1-1; 7 positions agree with TRBD1. The junction had 16 bases not matched to a gene; V was cut back by 3 bases and J by 0 bases. CDR1 is MGHRA, CDR2 YSYEKL, per germline. CDR3 length: 19 amino acids. CDR3 in amino acids: CASSHKSTGALNMNTEAFF. CDR3 bases: TGCGCCAGCAGCCACAAATCCACAGGGGCCTTAAACATGAACACTGAAGCTTTCTTT.

A few counts support this clone. This chain links TRBV5-4 with TRBJ2-2; TRBD2 aligns across 15 bases. Germline CDR1 reads SGHNT; CDR2 reads YYREEE (reference sequence). The CDR3 is made up of 17 amino acids. V lost 0 bases and J lost 7; bases outside the gene matches: 4. The CDR3 region has the DNA TGTGCCAGCAGCTTGGGGACTAGCGGGGGGGCCGGCGGGGAGCTGTTTTTT. Translation: CASSLGTSGGAGGELFF.

This clone came up a few times. The CDR3 region is CASSYSFGPGNTIYF. CDR3 nucleotides: TGTGCCAGCAGTTACTCCTTCGGTCCTGGAAACACCATATATTTT. The chain links TRBV6-5 to TRBJ1-3; D unresolved. This CDR3 is 15 amino acids long. The germline CDR1 and CDR2 sequences are MNHEY and SVGAGI. V lost 0 bases and J 2 bases, leaving 8 bases between the germline ends.

V and J are TRBV5-1 and TRBJ2-5; 11 positions match TRBD2. Germline values: CDR1 SGHRS, CDR2 YFSETQ. V was pared by 0 bases and J by 0 bases, with 4 bases of the junction left unmatched. The CDR3 covers 17 residues. As DNA, the CDR3 is TGCGCCAGCAGCTTGGGACTAGCGGGGAAATACCAAGAGACCCAGTACTTC. Translating it yields CASSLGLAGKYQETQYF.

The chain employs TRBV4-1 and TRBJ2-3; a possible D gene is TRBD1 (6 bases). The V end lost 1 base, the J end lost 2 bases, and 13 bases lay between the germline ends. Germline V lookup: CDR1 MGHRA, CDR2 YSYEKL. The CDR3 is made up of 16 amino acids. CDR3 in amino acids: CASSQVGRGYTDTQYF. As DNA, the CDR3 is TGCGCCAGCAGCCAAGTGGGCAGGGGCTACACAGATACGCAGTATTTT.

This clone has only a few counts. The chain is built from TRBV5-6 and TRBJ1-3; D not certain. This CDR3 has 15 amino acids. Trimming shortened V by 2 bases and J by 2 bases, and 11 bases separated the two germline ends. The germline V gene encodes CDR1 SGHDT and CDR2 YYEEEE. CDR3 amino acids: CASSFGGTAGNTIYF. CDR3 bases: TGTGCCAGCAGCTTCGGAGGAACAGCTGGAAACACCATATATTTT.